This record covers a single TCR beta chain. Losses at the gene ends were 3 bases for V and 8 bases for J; bases not matched to a gene: 6. The CDR3 has 14 residues. Germline lookup yields CDR1 SGDLS and CDR2 YYNGEE. Here immunoSEQ multiplex PCR was the method, and the copy in TCRdb shows in-frame clones only, minus some. Here the sample spans around 500,000 clones, over 60% being singletons. These data are taken from a study of shared clonotypes between healthy human individuals. The sequencing input was PBMCs. The clonotype was recovered from a woman aged 35 to 49 in good health. Some clones in this sample may be carry-over from other donors' samples. The gene calls are TRBV9 and TRBJ1-2, with 11 bases matching TRBD1. The CDR3 bases are TGTGCCAGCAGCGCGGACAGGGGGCGGCGCGGCTACACCTTC. It codes for CASSADRGRRGYTF.